At least ten counts were recorded for the clone carrying this T cell receptor (beta chain). Its antigen is unidentified. Molecular barcoded adaptors covering alpha/delta and beta/gamma chains were used on around 400 ng RNA. Each CDR3 protein gets one entry after TCRdb re-called the reads with MiXCR. Of over 35,000 distinct CDR3 sequences detected, around 11% appear once; the ten largest clones hold about 30%. This specimen belongs to a study of read filtering for tumor transcriptome and immune sequencing. Points from the study as a whole: Even smaller IR-seq throughput identified most shared clonotypes. This fraction held mixed bone marrow immune cells after CD138-negative sorting. In IR-seq, single-read clonotypes were 65% to 90% of clonotypes but around 3.4% of reads.

The receptor comes from a donor over 35 with multiple myeloma. Sequenced material: a population of CD138-negative cells sorted from bone marrow.

Here the CDR3 DNA reads TGCGCCAGCAGCTGGGGGGGGGACACTGAAGCTTTCTTT. This translates into CASSWGGDTEAFF. V is TRBV5-1 and J is TRBJ1-1, with a tentative D call TRBD1 (5 bases). CDR1 is SGHRS and CDR2 is YFSETQ in the germline V gene. This CDR3 has 13 amino acids. Deletions cut 3 bases from V and 3 bases from J, with 9 bases between.